These 11 T cell receptor beta chains came from one sample sequenced in a study of EBV T-cell therapy then PD-1 blockade in nasopharyngeal carcinoma. Produced via immunoSEQ multiplex PCR; TCRdb's table is partial and in-frame only. The sample gives under 30,000 clones, over 70% of which show up once; approximately 28% is in the top ten. The antigens these receptors bind are not known. Sample treatment: AdE1-LMPpoly-expanded autologous EBV-specific T-cell therapy followed by anti-PD-1 nivolumab. The sequencing here drew on CD8+ T cells from blood, taken at roughly day 67 from a patient whose treatment included autologous EBV-specific T cells and nivolumab. These TCRs come from a man aged 35 to 55 with nasopharyngeal carcinoma.

The V gene is TRBV28, the J gene TRBJ2-7; 8 nucleotides match TRBD1. The CDR3 has 13 residues. Germline loops: CDR1 MDHEN, CDR2 SYDVKM. The trim removed 4 bases at V and 2 bases at J, leaving 1 base unmatched. The CDR3 nucleotides read TGTGCCAGCAGTTCCAGGGGGCCCTACGAGCAGTACTTC. It specifies CASSSRGPYEQYF. Combining the CDR3 with reference TRBV28 and TRBJ2-7 gives the whole variable domain DVKVTQSSRYLVKRTGEKVFLECVQDMDHENMFWYRQDPGLGLRLIYFSYDVKMKEKGDIPEGYSVSREKKERFSLILESASTNQTSMYLCASSSRGPYEQYFGPGTRLTVT.

The chain links TRBV27 to TRBJ2-1; D possibly uses TRBD1 or TRBD2 (5 bases each). The germline CDR1 and CDR2 sequences are MNHEY and SMNVEV (reference sequence). The CDR3 is 11 residues long. Trimming pared 6 bases from V and 11 bases from J, leaving 11 bases between. CDR3 region: CASRGDGKQFF. CDR3 sequence (DNA): TGTGCCAGCAGAGGGGACGGCAAGCAGTTCTTC.

The chain recombines TRBV28 with TRBJ1-5; 7 bases align to TRBD1. Germline trimming cut 5 bases from V and 0 bases from J; bases unmatched to any gene: 7. The CDR3 has 16 amino acids. CDR1 is MDHEN and CDR2 is SYDVKM in the germline V gene. CDR3 nucleotide sequence: TGTGCCAGCAGTGGGACAGCAGACGGTAGCAATCAGCCCCAGCATTTT. Its translation: CASSGTADGSNQPQHF.

The chain combines TRBV30 with TRBJ2-2; D uncertain. Germline CDR1 is GTSNPN and CDR2 is SVGIG (reference sequence). The V end was cut by 5 bases, the J end by 0 bases, with 10 bases between. The CDR3 runs to 14 residues. The CDR3 here is CAWEYSSNTGELFF. The DNA of the CDR3 is TGTGCCTGGGAGTACAGCTCGAACACCGGGGAGCTGTTTTTT.

The chain carries TRBV5-1 and TRBJ1-4; 12 nucleotides line up with TRBD1. With 0 bases clipped from V and 2 bases from J, the junction kept 2 bases outside the gene matches. In germline, CDR1 is SGHRS, CDR2 YFSETQ. CDR3 size: 17 residues. The CDR3 sequence is CASSLAGTGGTNEKLFF. The CDR3 coding sequence is TGCGCCAGCAGCTTGGCAGGGACAGGGGGCACTAATGAAAAACTGTTTTTT.

The CDR3 DNA sequence: TGTGCCAGCAGTTTGGGACGCTTGAACACTGAAGCTTTCTTT. Translation gives CASSLGRLNTEAFF. The genes are TRBV27 and TRBJ1-1; D is perhaps TRBD1 (5 bases). Germline V lookup: CDR1 MNHEY, CDR2 SMNVEV (reference sequence). CDR3 length equals 14 residues. V lost 3 bases, J lost 0 bases, and 8 bases lay in between.

The V and J genes are TRBV19 and TRBJ2-1; D gene uncertain. The CDR3 is 16 residues long. Trimming took 5 bases from V and 4 from J, leaving 18 bases between them. Germline V CDR1 and CDR2: LNHDA, SQIVND (reference sequence). CDR3 residues: CASSLGVVPLYNEQFF. CDR3 nucleotides: TGTGCCAGTAGTCTTGGGGTCGTTCCCCTATACAATGAGCAGTTCTTC.

The chain uses TRBV4-3 and TRBJ2-5; perhaps TRBD1 as D (6 bases). This CDR3 has 16 residues. The germline gives CDR1 LGHNA, CDR2 YSLEER. V lost 0 bases, J lost 4 bases, and 15 bases lay in between. The CDR3, as DNA: TGCGCCAGCAGCCAAGATATTGGGTCAGGGGTAGAGACCCAGTACTTC. It specifies CASSQDIGSGVETQYF.

V gene TRBV27 combines with J gene TRBJ2-1; TRBD2 matches 9 bases. Germline CDR1 MNHEY, CDR2 SMNVEV (reference sequence). V dropped 2 bases and J dropped 8; count of bases not matched to a gene: 16. The length of the CDR3 is 18 residues. This CDR3 reads CASSLINPTGRGGHEQFF. As DNA, the CDR3 is TGTGCCAGCAGTTTAATAAACCCGACGGGGCGGGGGGGCCATGAGCAGTTCTTC.

The V and J genes are TRBV7-9 and TRBJ2-1, with a weak D call TRBD2 (6 bases). Trimming took 4 bases from V and 8 from J, leaving 15 bases between them. Germline assignment: CDR1 SEHNR and CDR2 FQNEAQ (reference sequence). This CDR3 spans 14 amino acids. CDR3 region: CASSSWTGVDEQFF. Here the CDR3 DNA reads TGTGCCAGCAGCTCCTGGACGGGGGTGGATGAGCAGTTCTTC.

The chain combines TRBV28 with TRBJ1-6; tentatively, D is TRBD1 (5 bases). The germline gives CDR1 MDHEN, CDR2 SYDVKM. CDR3 size: 14 residues. V was shortened by 6 bases and J by 7 bases, with 13 bases between the two germline ends. This CDR3 is CASSYGTGNSPLHF. The CDR3 DNA sequence: TGTGCCAGCAGCTACGGGACCGGCAATTCACCCCTCCACTTT.